This T cell receptor (beta chain) comes out of a study of identical twins (dated by TCRdb to about 2016). Study-level background: To test whether fetal clonotypes persist, this study deep-sequenced TCR alpha and beta repertoires from monozygotic twins, from unrelated adults of various ages, and from cord blood. To rule out contamination, replicate twin experiments were performed at different times with different library preparation protocols.

Every donor was a healthy Caucasian. Three pairs of female monozygotic twins, all aged 18 to 29 years, were included in the twin cohort. RNA for TCR libraries was isolated from peripheral blood mononuclear cells. Summary of the overall study and its limitations: Compared with coincidental sharing between unrelated individuals, an excess of low generation-probability sequences was observed among out-of-frame TCR alpha sequences shared between twins. In beta out-of-frame sequences, excess twin sharing was weaker, because having fewer shared sequences lowered the signal-to-noise ratio. Fewer insertions were carried by abundant cord blood beta clonotypes; a weaker similar trend was observed in young adult naive repertoires, while no such trend was observed in memory repertoires. Zero-insertion analyses could be partly confounded by invariant T cells such as MAIT and iNKT, though diverse VJ usage argued against such confounding for most clonotypes. In monozygotic twins, out-of-frame TCR alpha sharing was systematically underestimated by recombination models, although the models agreed with sharing between unrelated individuals. Because the same donors could not be followed over many years, conclusions were based on cross-sectional statistical analysis.

CDR1 and CDR2, per the germline V gene, are SQVTM and ANQGSEA. The CDR3 sequence holds 16 residues, the cysteine and phenylalanine included. CDR3 DNA only is kept here, 48 bases in frame from base 1. V gives up 3 bases and J gives up 7 bases, and the segment between their germline ends measures 25 bases. As to this clonotype: Its antigen specificity is not known. Within one base of it there is no much larger clone, and no base qualities were kept.

Libraries were constructed by 5' RACE. Data came from an Illumina HiSeq 2000. A universal primer binding site was added through template switching, and the final cDNA carried a unique molecular identifier so that TCR cDNA molecules could be counted accurately. First-strand cDNA for TCR alpha and beta chains was synthesized from specific primers in the conserved constant-segment region. To control for contamination, each cDNA library was double barcoded with a SMART-Mk sample barcode plus Illumina barcodes. TruSeq adapter sequences and Illumina sample barcodes were added in two successive PCR steps. TCR alpha and beta cDNA libraries were sequenced on the Illumina HiSeq platform with custom primers. Turning to the authors' computational methods: MiGEC was used to process raw reads and extract unique molecular identifiers, and MiXCR was used to find CDR3 positions. For each individual, recombination models were inferred using an EM algorithm with the repgenHMM and IGoR tools. The tcR package in R was used for shared clonotype analysis, with sharing normalized by the product of cloneset sizes. To study raw recombination free of thymic and clonal selection effects, out-of-frame nonproductive sequences were analyzed. The public sequencing data were trimmed at Q25 with fastp and processed into clonotypes with MiXCR by TCRdb, which kept only in-frame beta chains. When rows share a CDR3 protein, they turn into one entry using the most common DNA and genes. The V and J calls and clone size come from TCRdb's table, not from the authors' own analysis. The sample has some 600,000 distinct CDR3 sequences on record, around 7.5% of them singletons. The ten largest clones capture about 1.6% of the sample.

These data are also associated with another study on yellow fever vaccine responses in identical twins. As that second study puts it: According to the authors, the vaccine-induced T cell response in identical twins seemed to be partly convergent and partly specific to each individual. The study precisely tracked vaccine-responding T cell clones in identical twins.

Sequenced sample: PBMCs. This receptor chain uses TRBV29-1 and TRBJ2-7, with no D gene named confidently. This sequence was found in a woman aged 18-29 years in good health. The base sequence is TGCAGCGTTGAGGGCAGGACGCTCGCCGGCTTGAGGGAGCAGTACTTC. Its protein is CSVEGRTLAGLREQYF.